This is a list of T cell receptor beta chains from one sample in a study of high-grade serous ovarian cancer treatment subgroups. Data came from immunoSEQ multiplex PCR; TCRdb stores just in-frame clones and leaves some out. The data contain more than 5,500 clones, less than 70% of them singletons. The sequenced sample consisted of tumor tissue. The receptors here all came from a human donor with high-grade serous ovarian cancer. Both conserved end residues are part of each CDR3. The D gene is left open where the match is weak. Size tells how often a clone was seen (once, few, many) or the class of an expanded clone, and some rows leave it out.

TRBJ2-4,TRBD1,NA,TRBV27,CATRGIAGTDLAKNIQYF,TGTGCCACCAGAGGGATAGCCGGGACAGACCTAGCCAAAAACATTCAGTACTTC
TRBJ1-2,NA,NA,TRBV11-2,CASSLASGPNYGYTF,TGTGCCAGCAGCTTAGCTTCAGGGCCAAACTATGGCTACACCTTC
TRBJ1-1,TRBD1,few,TRBV30,CAWSVRQGAAEAFF,TGTGCCTGGAGTGTACGGCAGGGGGCGGCTGAAGCTTTCTTT
TRBJ2-2,NA,NA,TRBV28,CASRGDRPTGELFF,TGTGCCAGCAGGGGGGACCGGCCCACCGGGGAGCTGTTTTTT
TRBJ1-1,NA,NA,TRBV11-2,CASSFPRQNTEAFF,TGTGCCAGCAGCTTTCCCCGGCAGAACACTGAAGCTTTCTTT
TRBJ2-3,NA,few,TRBV11-3,CASSSSGNTQYF,TGTGCCAGCAGCTCCTCAGGGAATACGCAGTATTTT
TRBJ1-4,NA,NA,TRBV6-6,CASSYAHSGANEKLFF,TGTGCCAGCAGTTACGCCCACAGCGGGGCTAATGAAAAACTGTTTTTT
TRBJ1-2,NA,NA,TRBV6-5,CASSLEDSRGYTF,TGTGCCAGCAGCCTTGAGGACTCAAGGGGCTACACCTTC
TRBJ1-1,NA,NA,TRBV2,CASSRGGADTEAFF,TGTGCCAGCAGTCGAGGGGGGGCGGACACTGAAGCTTTCTTT
TRBJ2-1,NA,NA,TRBV2,CASSPSVADNEQFF,TGTGCCAGCAGTCCTTCAGTTGCGGACAATGAGCAGTTCTTC
TRBJ2-5,NA,NA,TRBV11-2,CASSLRDSETQYF,TGTGCCAGCAGCTTACGGGATTCGGAGACCCAGTACTTC
TRBJ1-1,NA,NA,TRBV7-2,CASSLVFKDTEAFF,TGTGCCAGCAGCTTAGTGTTTAAGGACACTGAAGCTTTCTTT
TRBJ2-7,TRBD1,NA,TRBV7-2,CASSFRQGAREQYF,TGTGCCAGCAGCTTCCGACAGGGGGCAAGGGAGCAGTACTTC
TRBJ2-7,TRBD2,NA,TRBV30,CAWTSGGPNREQYF,TGTGCCTGGACCAGCGGGGGGCCCAACAGGGAGCAGTACTTC
TRBJ2-1,NA,NA,TRBV15,CATSRDRWGEQFF,TGTGCCACCAGCAGAGATCGCTGGGGTGAGCAGTTCTTC
TRBJ1-1,NA,large,TRBV6-5,CASTAGAQANTEAFF,TGTGCCAGCACCGCAGGGGCACAGGCGAACACTGAAGCTTTCTTT
TRBJ1-2,TRBD1,NA,TRBV19,CASRTGTGGSNYGYTF,TGTGCCAGTAGGACCGGGACAGGGGGGTCAAACTATGGCTACACCTTC
TRBJ1-4,NA,NA,TRBV9,CASSGGSELKLFF,TGTGCCAGCAGCGGAGGGTCTGAGCTTAAACTGTTTTTT
TRBJ2-6,NA,NA,TRBV7-9,CASSLVGRSAGANVLTF,TGTGCCAGCAGCTTGGTAGGACGATCTGCTGGGGCCAACGTCCTGACTTTC
TRBJ2-1,TRBD1,NA,TRBV6-9,CASRHQGATEQFF,TGTGCCAGCAGACATCAGGGGGCCACTGAGCAGTTCTTC
TRBJ1-6,NA,few,TRBV28,CASSFYTESSPLHF,TGTGCCAGCAGTTTTTACACAGAAAGTTCACCCCTCCACTTT
TRBJ2-5,TRBD2,NA,TRBV29-1,CSGGLAGFETQYF,TGCAGCGGCGGACTAGCGGGGTTCGAGACCCAGTACTTC
TRBJ1-1,NA,NA,TRBV6-5,CASSYSPRNTEAFF,TGTGCCAGCAGTTACTCTCCGAGGAACACTGAAGCTTTCTTT
TRBJ1-5,NA,NA,TRBV27,CASSLKRGINQPQHF,TGTGCCAGCAGTTTAAAAAGGGGGATCAATCAGCCCCAGCATTTT
TRBJ1-4,NA,NA,TRBV6-6,CASRSKSSGSYEKLFF,TGTGCCAGCAGGAGTAAATCCTCGGGGAGTTATGAAAAACTGTTTTTT
TRBJ2-6,NA,few,TRBV7-2,CASSSQYSPGANVLTF,TGTGCCAGCAGCTCGCAATACAGCCCTGGGGCCAACGTCCTGACTTTC
TRBJ2-1,TRBD2,NA,TRBV7-3,CASSSQGTSGGLNEQFF,TGTGCCAGCAGCTCCCAGGGGACTAGCGGGGGTCTCAATGAGCAGTTCTTC
TRBJ1-3,NA,NA,TRBV6-1,CASSVGGSGNTIYF,TGTGCCAGCAGCGTCGGAGGATCCGGAAACACCATATATTTT
TRBJ2-7,TRBD2,NA,TRBV4-2,CASSPGTSGVEQYF,TGTGCCAGCAGCCCTGGGACTAGCGGGGTTGAGCAGTACTTC
TRBJ2-7,NA,NA,TRBV7-7,CASSLAARADYEQYF,TGTGCTAGCAGCTTAGCCGCGCGGGCAGACTACGAGCAGTACTTC
TRBJ1-6,NA,few,TRBV7-2,CASSRTSVGSLHF,TGTGCCAGCAGCCGGACCTCGGTAGGGTCCCTCCACTTT
TRBJ2-3,NA,NA,TRBV5-1,CASSLVGLRTDTQYF,TGCGCCAGCAGCTTGGTGGGCCTACGCACAGATACGCAGTATTTT
TRBJ2-2,NA,few,TRBV5-1,CASSLGHRDPNTGELFF,TGCGCCAGCAGCTTGGGCCACAGGGATCCGAACACCGGGGAGCTGTTTTTT
TRBJ1-1,NA,NA,TRBV6-1,CASSGWGGEMNTEAFF,TGTGCCAGCAGTGGGTGGGGCGGGGAGATGAACACTGAAGCTTTCTTT
TRBJ1-2,NA,few,TRBV29-1,CSVDYIGPAVGYTF,TGCAGCGTTGATTATATCGGGCCAGCCGTCGGCTACACCTTC
TRBJ1-1,NA,few,TRBV14,CASSPYREATEAFF,TGTGCCAGCAGCCCCTATCGCGAGGCCACTGAAGCTTTCTTT
TRBJ2-7,TRBD2,NA,TRBV5-1,CASSSGLDTYEQYF,TGCGCCAGCAGCTCGGGACTAGATACCTACGAGCAGTACTTC
TRBJ2-1,NA,NA,TRBV15,CATSGDQSPSAYNEQFF,TGTGCCACCAGCGGAGATCAGAGTCCCTCGGCTTACAATGAGCAGTTCTTC
TRBJ2-3,TRBD1,once,TRBV28,CASSSIRQGLITDTQYF,TGTGCCAGCAGTTCTATTAGACAGGGGTTAATCACAGATACGCAGTATTTT
TRBJ1-2,NA,NA,TRBV6-5,CASSYSSGRGGYTF,TGTGCCAGCAGTTACTCATCAGGGAGGGGTGGCTACACCTTC
TRBJ2-4,NA,NA,TRBV28,CASSPGGGGIRNIQYF,TGTGCCAGCAGCCCAGGGGGGGGAGGAATAAGAAACATTCAGTACTTC
TRBJ2-2,NA,NA,TRBV9,CASSVDSFWELFF,TGTGCCAGCAGCGTAGACAGTTTCTGGGAGCTGTTTTTT
TRBJ2-3,TRBD2,NA,TRBV18,CASSGTIAGADTQYF,TGTGCCAGCTCAGGGACTATTGCCGGAGCAGATACGCAGTATTTT
TRBJ1-2,NA,NA,TRBV4-3,CASSQGGTGTYGYTF,TGCGCCAGCAGCCAAGGTGGGACGGGAACCTATGGCTACACCTTC
TRBJ1-4,NA,NA,TRBV4-1,CASRNRQANEKLFF,TGCGCCAGCAGAAATCGACAGGCGAATGAAAAACTGTTTTTT
TRBJ2-5,TRBD1,few,TRBV5-1,CASSLSEGRGETQYF,TGCGCCAGCAGCTTGAGTGAGGGCAGGGGGGAGACCCAGTACTTC
TRBJ2-7,NA,few,TRBV6-6,CASWPGGVEQYF,TGTGCCAGCTGGCCAGGAGGGGTCGAGCAGTACTTC
TRBJ2-7,NA,NA,TRBV27,CASSPQGLSYEQYF,TGTGCCAGCAGTCCCCAGGGCCTATCCTACGAGCAGTACTTC
TRBJ1-6,NA,NA,TRBV14,CATSPPGSYNSPLHF,TGTGCCACCTCACCCCCCGGCTCCTATAATTCACCCCTCCACTTT
TRBJ1-5,NA,medium-sized,TRBV7-2,CASSLRFNQPQHF,TGTGCCAGCAGCTTAAGGTTTAATCAGCCCCAGCATTTT
TRBJ1-4,NA,NA,TRBV7-9,CASSQEGGLGEKLFF,TGCGCCAGCAGCCAAGAGGGAGGGTTGGGGGAAAAACTGTTTTTT
TRBJ1-2,NA,NA,TRBV9,CASSVVAANYGYTF,TGTGCCAGCAGCGTAGTAGCGGCGAACTATGGCTACACCTTC
TRBJ1-4,NA,NA,TRBV6-5,CASGQLASPKKLFF,TGTGCCAGCGGCCAGTTGGCCTCCCCCAAAAAACTGTTTTTT
TRBJ2-7,NA,NA,TRBV10-3,CAISESGVTDEQYF,TGTGCCATCAGTGAGTCGGGTGTAACGGACGAGCAGTACTTC
TRBJ1-1,NA,few,TRBV10-1,CASRRNANTEAFF,TGCGCCAGCAGGCGCAACGCGAACACTGAAGCTTTCTTT